The 10 T cell receptor beta chains below were found in one sample sequenced in a study of early T cells in non-severe SARS-CoV-2 infection. From the 5' RACE reads, TCRdb called clonotypes with MiXCR, one entry per CDR3 protein. The sample yields tens of thousands of distinct CDR3 sequences, roughly 5.1% seen once. Sample: whole blood. The source of these receptors is an adult who was a healthcare worker with PCR-confirmed SARS-CoV-2 infection or an uninfected control (not recorded which).

This clonotype came up many times. The CDR3 DNA is TGTGCCAGCAGTCGGGCAGCGGGCGATTATGGCTACACCTTC. Translating it yields CASSRAAGDYGYTF. V gene TRBV28 combines with J gene TRBJ1-2; no clear D. The V gene lost 5 bases and the J gene lost 5 bases, with 15 bases spanning the gap. The CDR3 totals 14 residues. Germline CDR1 reads MDHEN; CDR2 reads SYDVKM.

This clonotype was picked up many times. The J gene is TRBJ1-5, the V gene TRBV19; D remains ambiguous. Germline V gene data show CDR1 as LNHDA and CDR2 as SQIVND (reference sequence). The V and J ends lost 4 bases and 7 bases respectively, with 17 bases between them. The CDR3 runs 15 residues. The CDR3 reads CASSKPPRNGQPQHF. In DNA form, the CDR3 reads TGTGCCAGTAGTAAGCCCCCCAGGAACGGACAGCCCCAGCATTTT.

This clonotype was seen more than once but under ten times. Mismatch with germline at one junction end may stem from a read error. The V and J genes are TRBV27 and TRBJ2-2; 8 bases line up with TRBD1. The CDR3 consists of 19 residues. Looked up from germline, CDR1 is MNHEY and CDR2 is SMNVEV (reference sequence). The CDR3 sequence: CASRLSRAGGGLNTGELFF. The CDR3 coding sequence is TGTGCCAGCAGGTTATCGCGGGCAGGGGGCGGCCTCAACACCGGGGAGCTGTTTTTT.

About this clonotype itself: Mismatch with germline at one junction end may stem from a read error. The V call is TRBV6-6, the J call TRBJ2-5, with TRBD1 matching 7 bases. Germline V CDR1 and CDR2: MNHNY, SVGAGI (reference sequence). There are 14 residues in the CDR3. DNA of the CDR3: TGTTCCAGCAGTCAACCGACAGGGCAAGAGACCCAGTACTTC. It codes for CSSSQPTGQETQYF.

This clonotype has just a few counts. The V call is TRBV30, the J call TRBJ1-4; D is possibly TRBD1 (5 bases). The CDR3 covers 13 residues. V dropped 1 base and J dropped 6 bases, with 9 bases sitting between them. Germline-derived CDR1 and CDR2 are GTSNPN and SVGIG (reference sequence). As DNA, the CDR3 is TGTGCCTGGAGTGCTGGGACGGATGAAAAACTGTTTTTT. As protein: CAWSAGTDEKLFF.

This clonotype was counted ten times or more. V usage is TRBV29-1 and J usage is TRBJ2-5; 9 bases match TRBD1. The germline gives CDR1 SQVTM, CDR2 ANQGSEA. The CDR3 has 17 amino acids. Germline trimming cut 1 base from V and 4 bases from J; bases unmatched to any gene: 13. The DNA for the CDR3 is TGCAGCGTTGAAGTCCCCCGGGACAGGGTTTTCATAGAGACCCAGTACTTC. Translated, it gives CSVEVPRDRVFIETQYF.

In this sample, this clonotype turned up many times. This chain uses TRBV2 with TRBJ2-1; 9 nucleotides match TRBD2. This CDR3 region has 19 residues. CDR1 is SNHLY, CDR2 FYNNEI, per germline. Trimming removed 3 bases from V and 0 bases from J; junction bases left unmatched: 12. In DNA, the CDR3 is TGTGCCAGCAGTGACGTGACTAGCGGCCACTATAACTCCTACAATGAGCAGTTCTTC. It specifies CASSDVTSGHYNSYNEQFF.

This clonotype occurred a few times. J is TRBJ2-3 and V is TRBV7-2; TRBD1 aligns across 8 bases. The J segment lost 2 bases and the V segment lost 1 base, leaving 8 bases of the junction unmatched. Per germline, CDR1 SGHTA and CDR2 FQGNSA. The CDR3 has 17 residues. The CDR3 DNA is TGTGCCAGCAGCTTAGATCCCCCAGGGGGCCTCACAGATACGCAGTATTTT. Amino acid sequence: CASSLDPPGGLTDTQYF.

This clonotype came up many times. This chain joins TRBV30 and TRBJ2-2; 9 bases are a match to TRBD1. This CDR3 spans 16 amino acids. CDR1 is GTSNPN, CDR2 SVGIG, per germline (reference sequence). The junction had 8 bases not matched to a gene; V was cut back by 3 bases and J by 3 bases. This CDR3 is CAWRAPGQGHTGELFF. The CDR3 DNA follows: TGTGCCTGGAGAGCACCGGGACAGGGTCACACCGGGGAGCTGTTTTTT.

This clonotype was detected many times. This chain links TRBV19 with TRBJ1-5; 9 bases fit TRBD1. Germline assignment: CDR1 LNHDA and CDR2 SQIVND (reference sequence). The CDR3 contains 12 residues. Trimming at V came to 5 bases and at J to 9 bases, leaving 2 bases not matched to a gene. The CDR3 sequence is CASSVGQGPQHF. CDR3 DNA: TGTGCCAGTAGTGTGGGACAGGGGCCCCAGCATTTT.